This paragraph reports one T cell receptor (beta chain). Its antigen is currently unknown. A much larger clone lies a single base off, so this may be a read error. Authors' processing steps: Using the CDR3 differences seen across clinicopathological groups, the authors built a distant-metastasis classifier for papillary thyroid cancer, which was meant to discriminate distant-metastatic patients. MiXCR was used by TCRdb to re-call the PCR reads. These V and J calls originate from TCRdb's pipeline instead of the authors' own analysis. The profile shows about 15,000 clones, under 35% of them singletons. V was trimmed by 5 bases and J by 9 bases, leaving 17 bases between them. Germline V gives CDR1 DFQATT, CDR2 SNEGSKA (reference sequence). CDR3 length: 12 residues. The sample belongs to a study of metastatic and nonmetastatic thyroid tumors. About the study: Repertoire comparisons spanned blood and tumor or nodule tissue from malignant and benign thyroid patients.

Study-wide points: The study reportedly found significantly higher TCR beta diversity in malignant thyroid tumors than benign nodules, in blood and tumor.

All patients were untreated before thyroid surgery. Specimen: adjacent normal tissue. The receptor's source is a female donor with papillary thyroid cancer or a benign thyroid nodule (not recorded which). Some clones in this sample may be carry-over from other donors' samples. The rearrangement joins TRBV20-1 to TRBJ2-7; possible D gene TRBD1, 6 bases. In DNA, the CDR3 is TGCAGTGCTGGGAGAGACAGGCGCGGGCAGTACTTC. It translates to CSAGRDRRGQYF.